The text below deals with one TCR beta chain. Time point indicated: pretreatment peripheral blood. The data are from a study of PD-L1 blockade in urothelial cancer. On the study more broadly: Timepoints chosen for blood analysis were 3 weeks (second dose) and 6 weeks after treatment start.

Trimming shortened V by 2 bases and J by 0 bases, and 5 bases separated the two germline ends. The CDR3 sequence is 15 residues long. Germline V CDR1 and CDR2: LGHNA, YNFKEQ. Sequencing was performed with immunoSEQ multiplex PCR; in TCRdb, only in-frame clones are kept and a portion is missing. In the table there are approximately 63,000 clones, around four fifths of which are singletons. Sequences were derived from PBMCs, sampled around atezolizumab (anti-PD-L1) treatment. The clonotype originates from a man aged 70 or older with urothelial cancer. The chain employs TRBV4-2 and TRBJ2-6, with no clear D. The CDR3 DNA reads as TGTGCCAGCAGCCAATTGAGCTCTGGGGCCAACGTCCTGACTTTC. Its protein is CASSQLSSGANVLTF.